This T cell receptor beta chain was retrieved from a study of CD8 T cells in Susac syndrome. The ends were cut back, 3 bases at V and 3 bases at J, with 5 bases in the middle. This CDR3 is built from 12 residues. Germline V gene data show CDR1 as LNHNV and CDR2 as YYDKDF (reference sequence). An amount of RNA that ranged from roughly 0.45 to 1 ug was reverse transcribed with random hexamers. TCRdb re-analysed the immunoSEQ multiplex PCR reads in MiXCR, keeping a single row per CDR3 protein. The sample lists about 180,000 distinct CDR3 sequences; approximately 95% were seen once. The authors carried out high-throughput sequencing of TCR beta. They applied it to CD8+ and CD4+ T cells obtained from blood. Treatment-naive patients with stable or active relapsing-remitting disease were the multiple sclerosis controls.

The origin of this receptor is a human donor with multiple sclerosis. The sequenced material came from CD4+ T cells from PBMCs. The V gene is TRBV15, the J gene TRBJ2-5; D not certain. The CDR3: CATSRMEETQYF. In nucleotides, the CDR3 is TGTGCCACCAGCAGGATGGAAGAGACCCAGTACTTC.